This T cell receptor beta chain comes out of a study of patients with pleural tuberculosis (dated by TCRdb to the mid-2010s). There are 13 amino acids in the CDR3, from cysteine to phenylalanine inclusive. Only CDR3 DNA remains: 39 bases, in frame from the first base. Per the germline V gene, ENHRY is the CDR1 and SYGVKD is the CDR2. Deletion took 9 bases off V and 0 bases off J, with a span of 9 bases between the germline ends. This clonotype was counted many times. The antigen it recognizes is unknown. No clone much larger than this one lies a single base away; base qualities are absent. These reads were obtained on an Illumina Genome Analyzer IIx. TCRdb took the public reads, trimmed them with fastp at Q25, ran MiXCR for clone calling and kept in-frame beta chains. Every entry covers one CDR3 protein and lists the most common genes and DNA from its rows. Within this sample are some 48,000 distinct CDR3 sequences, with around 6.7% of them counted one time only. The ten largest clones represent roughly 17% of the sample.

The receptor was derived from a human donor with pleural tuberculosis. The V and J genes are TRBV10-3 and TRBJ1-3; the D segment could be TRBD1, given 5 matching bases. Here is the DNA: TGTGCCATTCGACAGAGCTCTGGAAACACCATATATTTT. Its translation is CAIRQSSGNTIYF.